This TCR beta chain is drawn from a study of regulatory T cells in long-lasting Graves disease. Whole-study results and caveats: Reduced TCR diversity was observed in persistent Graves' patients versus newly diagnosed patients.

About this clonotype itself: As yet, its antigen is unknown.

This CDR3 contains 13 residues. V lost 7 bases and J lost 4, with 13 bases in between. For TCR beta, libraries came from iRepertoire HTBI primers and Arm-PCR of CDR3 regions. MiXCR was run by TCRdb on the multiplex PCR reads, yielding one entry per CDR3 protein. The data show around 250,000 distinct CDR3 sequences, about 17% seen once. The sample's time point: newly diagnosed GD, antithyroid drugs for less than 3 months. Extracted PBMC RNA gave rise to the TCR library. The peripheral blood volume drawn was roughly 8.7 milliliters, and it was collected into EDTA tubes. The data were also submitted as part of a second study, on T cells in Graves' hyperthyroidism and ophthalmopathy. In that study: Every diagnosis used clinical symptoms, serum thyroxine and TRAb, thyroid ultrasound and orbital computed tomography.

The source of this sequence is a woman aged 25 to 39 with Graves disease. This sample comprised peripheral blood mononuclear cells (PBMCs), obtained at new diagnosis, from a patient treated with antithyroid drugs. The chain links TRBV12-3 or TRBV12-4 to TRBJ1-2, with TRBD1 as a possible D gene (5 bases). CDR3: CASNSGGPYGYTF. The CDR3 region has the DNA TGTGCCAGCAACTCGGGGGGTCCCTATGGCTACACCTTC.